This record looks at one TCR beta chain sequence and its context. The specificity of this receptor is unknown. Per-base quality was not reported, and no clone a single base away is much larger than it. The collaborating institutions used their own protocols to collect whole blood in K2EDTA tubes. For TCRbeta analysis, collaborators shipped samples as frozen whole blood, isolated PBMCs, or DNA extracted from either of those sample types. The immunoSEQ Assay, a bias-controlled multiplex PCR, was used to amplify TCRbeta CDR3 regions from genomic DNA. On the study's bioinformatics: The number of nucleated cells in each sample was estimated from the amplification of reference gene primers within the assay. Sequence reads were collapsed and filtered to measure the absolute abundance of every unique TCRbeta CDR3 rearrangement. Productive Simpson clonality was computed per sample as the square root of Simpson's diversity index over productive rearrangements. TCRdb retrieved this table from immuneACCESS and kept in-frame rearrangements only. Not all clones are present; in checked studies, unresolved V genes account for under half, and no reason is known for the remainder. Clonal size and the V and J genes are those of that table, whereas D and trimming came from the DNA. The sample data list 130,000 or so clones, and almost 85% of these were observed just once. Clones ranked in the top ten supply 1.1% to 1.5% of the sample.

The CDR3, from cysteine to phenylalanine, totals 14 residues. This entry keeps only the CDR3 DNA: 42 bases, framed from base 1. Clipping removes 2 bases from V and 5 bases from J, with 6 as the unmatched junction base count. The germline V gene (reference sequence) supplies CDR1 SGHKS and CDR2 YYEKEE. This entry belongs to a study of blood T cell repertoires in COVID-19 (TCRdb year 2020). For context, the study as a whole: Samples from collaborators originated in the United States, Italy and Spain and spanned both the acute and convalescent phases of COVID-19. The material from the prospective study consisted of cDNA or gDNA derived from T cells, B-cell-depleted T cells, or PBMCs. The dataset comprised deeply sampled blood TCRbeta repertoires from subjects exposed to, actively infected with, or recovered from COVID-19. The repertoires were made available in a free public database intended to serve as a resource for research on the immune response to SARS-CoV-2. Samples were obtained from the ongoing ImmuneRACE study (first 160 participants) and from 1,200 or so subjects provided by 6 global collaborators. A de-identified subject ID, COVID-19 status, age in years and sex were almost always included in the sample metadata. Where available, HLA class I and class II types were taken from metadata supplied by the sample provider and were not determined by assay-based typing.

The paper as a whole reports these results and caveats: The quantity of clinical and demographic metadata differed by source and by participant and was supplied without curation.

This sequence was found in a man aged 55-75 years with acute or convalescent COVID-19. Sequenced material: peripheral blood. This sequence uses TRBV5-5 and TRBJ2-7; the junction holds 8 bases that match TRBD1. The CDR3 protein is CASSFQGARDEQYF. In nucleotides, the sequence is TGTGCCAGCAGCTTTCAGGGGGCTAGGGACGAGCAGTACTTC.